These 22 T cell receptor beta chains share one sample of origin, sequenced in a study of blood T cell repertoires in COVID-19. Using immunoSEQ multiplex PCR, the repertoire was profiled, and TCRdb retains in-frame clones only, with some absent. There are some 50,000 clones in the sample; over 85% occur only once, and over 0.95% lies in the top ten. Sequencing was performed on peripheral blood. The receptor source for this set is a man aged 60-69 years with COVID-19, enrolled during active disease.

The rearrangement joins TRBV9 to TRBJ2-1; 8 bases are shared with TRBD1. V was pared by 4 bases and J by 2 bases, with 8 bases of the junction left unmatched. In germline, CDR1 is SGDLS, CDR2 YYNGEE. This CDR3 is built from 16 residues. The CDR3 loop is CASSLSPGQAYNEQFF. DNA for the CDR3: TGTGCCAGCAGCCTCAGTCCGGGACAGGCCTACAATGAGCAGTTCTTC.

The chain is built from TRBV7-9 and TRBJ1-2; TRBD1 agrees at 8 bases. Germline loops: CDR1 SEHNR, CDR2 FQNEAQ (reference sequence). V lost 5 bases and J lost 6; bases outside the gene matches: 11. The CDR3 sequence is 15 residues long. CDR3: CASSHRDRLYHGYTF. The CDR3 DNA sequence: TGTGCCAGCAGCCACCGGGACAGGCTGTATCATGGCTACACCTTC. The full variable domain, its missing parts supplied by reference TRBV7-9 and TRBJ1-2, is DTGVSQNPRHKITKRGQNVTFRCDPISEHNRLYWYRQTLGQGPEFLTYFQNEAQLEKSRLLSDRFSAERPKGSFSTLEIQRTEQGDSAMYLCASSHRDRLYHGYTFGSGTRLTVV.

The chain links TRBV5-4 to TRBJ2-1; 8 bases are shared with TRBD2. V was pared by 0 bases and J by 10 bases, with 12 bases of the junction left unmatched. Germline lookup yields CDR1 SGHNT and CDR2 YYREEE (reference sequence). CDR3 length: 16 amino acids. CDR3 DNA: TGTGCCAGCAGCTTGGCAACGGGAGGGCCGATAAAGGAGCAGTTCTTC. As protein: CASSLATGGPIKEQFF.

The chain links TRBV11-2 to TRBJ2-1, with 12 bases aligning to TRBD2. The CDR3 covers 19 residues. Trimming at V came to 3 bases and at J to 0 bases, leaving 9 bases not matched to a gene. CDR1 is SGHAT, CDR2 FQNNGV, per germline. Written as DNA, the CDR3 is TGTGCCAGCAGCTTGAGATTGACTAGCGGGGGCACCTCCTACAATGAGCAGTTCTTC. As protein: CASSLRLTSGGTSYNEQFF.

In DNA form, the CDR3 reads TGTGCCAGCAGCTTCGAGCGGGGGGGAGTAGATACGCAGTATTTT. As protein: CASSFERGGVDTQYF. The chain couples TRBV11-1 to TRBJ2-3; 10 bases match TRBD2. V lost 3 bases to trimming and J lost 5 bases; unmatched junction nucleotides: 5. The CDR3 is 15 residues long. Germline-derived CDR1 and CDR2 are SGHAT and FQDESV (reference sequence).

This clone was seen once. V and J are TRBV3-1 (or the pseudogene TRBV3-2) and TRBJ1-2, with D perhaps TRBD1 (5 bases). Trimming took 0 bases from V and 4 from J, leaving 12 bases between them. The CDR3 spans 15 residues. Germline V gene data show CDR1 as LGHDT and CDR2 as YNNKEL (reference sequence). The DNA of the CDR3 is TGTGCCAGCAGCCAAGATGGCAGGGCGATCTATGGCTACACCTTC. Translation: CASSQDGRAIYGYTF.

V and J are TRBV6-5 and TRBJ2-3, with D possibly being TRBD1 (6 bases). The V gene lost 5 bases and the J gene lost 2 bases, with 8 bases spanning the gap. CDR1 and CDR2 from the germline V gene are MNHEY and SVGAGI. The CDR3 runs to 13 residues. For the CDR3, the DNA is TGTGCCAGCAGTCGGGACATCACAGATACGCAGTATTTT. As protein: CASSRDITDTQYF.

This chain uses TRBV4-3 with TRBJ1-5, with D maybe TRBD1 (6 bases). Germline V gene data show CDR1 as LGHNA and CDR2 as YSLEER. The CDR3 runs 14 residues. Deletions cut 1 base from V and 6 bases from J, with 10 bases between. CDR3 DNA sequence: TGCGCCAGCAGCCAAGGGCAGGGGATTCAGCCCCAGCATTTT. As protein: CASSQGQGIQPQHF.

A single count supports this clone. This chain joins TRBV6-1 and TRBJ2-1; 7 nucleotides line up with TRBD2. Trimming cost V 1 base and J 0 bases; bases outside gene matches: 3. Germline V lookup: CDR1 MNHNS, CDR2 SASEGT. This CDR3 region has 16 residues. The CDR3 sequence: CASSEGGGGSYNEQFF. CDR3 in DNA: TGTGCCAGCAGTGAAGGGGGCGGGGGCTCCTACAATGAGCAGTTCTTC.

J is TRBJ2-7 and V is TRBV15, with D perhaps matching TRBD2 (5 bases). Germline-derived CDR1 and CDR2 are LNHNV and YYDKDF (reference sequence). V lost 0 bases, J lost 9 bases, and 18 bases lay in between. The CDR3 is made up of 15 amino acids. The DNA for the CDR3 is TGTGCCACCAGCAGAGACACTAGACCCTCCTTCGGGCAGTACTTC. Protein: CATSRDTRPSFGQYF.

V usage is TRBV4-1 and J usage is TRBJ1-2, with 7 bases fitting TRBD1. Germline values: CDR1 MGHRA, CDR2 YSYEKL. The CDR3 loop spans 14 amino acids. Germline trimming cut 0 bases from V and 5 bases from J; bases unmatched to any gene: 3. DNA for the CDR3: TGCGCCAGCAGCCAAGACGGGACAGCATATGGCTACACCTTC. Protein product: CASSQDGTAYGYTF.

The V call is TRBV27, the J call TRBJ2-3; 10 bases align to TRBD2. The length of the CDR3 is 15 residues. The germline gives CDR1 MNHEY, CDR2 SMNVEV (reference sequence). The V segment lost 5 bases and the J segment 3 bases; nucleotides outside the gene matches: 5. This chain's CDR3 is CASSPLAGGTDTQYF. CDR3 coding DNA: TGTGCCAGCAGTCCCTTAGCGGGAGGTACAGATACGCAGTATTTT.

The chain is built from TRBV27 and TRBJ1-2, with TRBD1 as a possible D gene (6 bases). The CDR3 totals 16 residues. From germline, CDR1 is MNHEY and CDR2 SMNVEV (reference sequence). The V gene lost 5 bases and the J gene lost 2 bases, with 18 bases spanning the gap. CDR3 residues: CASSPQATGPNYGYTF. DNA of the CDR3: TGTGCCAGCAGTCCGCAAGCTACAGGGCCCAACTATGGCTACACCTTC.

The V call is TRBV7-2, the J call TRBJ1-1, with 10 nucleotides matching TRBD1. Germline-derived CDR1 and CDR2 are SGHTA and FQGNSA. After removal of 5 bases from V and 1 base from J, the junction contained 7 bases not matched to a gene. This CDR3 is built from 16 residues. The CDR3 loop is CASSPRQGARNTEAFF. Written as DNA, the CDR3 is TGTGCCAGCAGCCCCCGACAGGGGGCGAGGAACACTGAAGCTTTCTTT. Full variable domain (remainder filled in from reference TRBV7-2 and TRBJ1-1): GAGVSQSPSNKVTEKGKDVELRCDPISGHTALYWYRQSLGQGLEFLIYFQGNSAPDKSGLPSDRFSAERTGGSVSTLTIQRTQQEDSAVYLCASSPRQGARNTEAFFGQGTRLTVV.

The chain recombines TRBV18 with TRBJ2-1; D perhaps matches TRBD1 (5 bases). V lost 2 bases to trimming and J lost 9 bases, with 17 bases between them. Germline V CDR1 and CDR2: KGHSH, LQKENI. The CDR3 covers 15 residues. CDR3 amino acids: CASSPGADPTFEQFF. As DNA, the CDR3 is TGTGCCAGCTCACCAGGGGCCGATCCTACTTTTGAGCAGTTCTTC. The whole variable domain, filled in from reference TRBV18 and TRBJ2-1, reads NAGVMQNPRHLVRRRGQEARLRCSPMKGHSHVYWYRQLPEEGLKFMVYLQKENIIDESGMPKERFSAEFPKEGPSILRIQQVVRGDSAAYFCASSPGADPTFEQFFGPGTRLTVL.

This chain connects TRBV12-3 or TRBV12-4 to TRBJ2-3; no firm D call. The ends were cut back, 4 bases at V and 5 bases at J, with 7 bases in the middle. The length of the CDR3 is 12 residues. CDR3 sequence (DNA): TGTGCCAGCAGTTCGAGGAGAGATACGCAGTATTTT. As protein: CASSSRRDTQYF.

This chain connects TRBV24-1 to TRBJ2-1, with TRBD1 as a possible D gene (6 bases). Germline V CDR1 and CDR2: KGHDR, SFDVKD. Trimming stripped 4 bases from V and 12 bases from J, with 15 bases between. The CDR3 sequence is 13 residues long. The CDR3: CATSDFNSRGQFF. The CDR3, as DNA: TGTGCCACCAGTGACTTTAACTCCAGGGGGCAGTTCTTC.

This clone was seen only once. The gene calls are TRBV28 and TRBJ1-1; TRBD1 matches at 10 bases. CDR1 MDHEN and CDR2 SYDVKM come from the germline V gene. V shed 5 bases and J 4 bases; nucleotides not matched to a gene: 7. The CDR3 contains 15 residues. The CDR3 reads CASSRIGTGATEAFF. CDR3 nucleotide sequence: TGTGCCAGCAGTAGGATTGGGACAGGGGCCACTGAAGCTTTCTTT.

The gene calls are TRBV19 and TRBJ2-2, with 12 nucleotides matching TRBD1. CDR1 is LNHDA, CDR2 SQIVND, per germline (reference sequence). J gave up 7 bases and V 8 bases, and 14 bases lay outside the gene matches. The length of the CDR3 is 17 residues. CDR3 DNA sequence: TGTGCCAGTCCTATATTTCCGGGACAGGGGGCGAGCGGGGAGCTGTTTTTT. It encodes CASPIFPGQGASGELFF.

This chain uses TRBV9 with TRBJ1-2, with 8 bases matching TRBD1. The germline gives CDR1 SGDLS, CDR2 YYNGEE. The CDR3 loop spans 15 amino acids. V was clipped by 4 bases and J by 0 bases; unmatched bases: 5. This CDR3 reads CASSPQGAANYGYTF. The DNA for the CDR3 is TGTGCCAGCAGCCCTCAGGGGGCGGCTAACTATGGCTACACCTTC.

The count of this clone is one. This rearrangement joins TRBV29-1 to TRBJ1-2; unclear D gene. CDR1 and CDR2 (germline): SQVTM, ANQGSEA. The V and J ends lost 7 bases and 4 bases respectively, with 10 bases between them. The CDR3 is 11 residues long. The CDR3 DNA is TGCAGCGCTGTCTCCCTCTATGGCTACACCTTC. It specifies CSAVSLYGYTF.

The CDR3 nucleotides are TGTGCCAGCAGCCAGGGAGGCCAGATTAATCAGCCCCAGCATTTT. As protein: CASSQGGQINQPQHF. This sequence joins TRBV11-2 and TRBJ1-5, with D possibly TRBD1 on 5 matching bases. CDR1 is SGHAT and CDR2 is FQNNGV in the germline V gene. This CDR3 spans 15 amino acids. V was clipped by 5 bases and J by 4 bases, with 15 bases between them.